Below, 32 T cell receptor beta chains from the same sample are listed, as sequenced in a study of cytomegalovirus exposure and HLA in healthy donors. In the PCR, 60 Vbeta and 13 Jbeta primers were used. Libraries were prepared by immunoSEQ multiplex PCR; TCRdb keeps only in-frame clonotypes and omits some of them. Of fewer than 150,000 clones listed, around 78% were seen once; the top ten hold 2.5% to 3.5%. Sequencing was performed on PBMCs. Every receptor here comes from a male donor in good health and CMV-seronegative.

The chain carries TRBV15 and TRBJ1-1, with 8 bases matching TRBD1. V lost 4 bases to trimming and J lost 4 bases; unmatched junction nucleotides: 2. There are 13 residues in the CDR3. Germline assignment: CDR1 LNHNV and CDR2 YYDKDF (reference sequence). The chain's CDR3 is CATSNRGFTEAFF. The CDR3, as DNA: TGTGCCACCAGCAACAGGGGGTTCACTGAAGCTTTCTTT.

This rearrangement joins TRBV7-2 to TRBJ2-7; 7 bases fit TRBD2. Germline V CDR1 and CDR2: SGHTA, FQGNSA. V shed 3 bases, J shed 2 bases, and the junction held 13 bases outside the gene matches. The CDR3 runs to 17 residues. CDR3 residues: CASSFGWLAEFAYEQYF. The CDR3 DNA reads TGTGCCAGCAGCTTCGGATGGCTAGCGGAATTTGCCTACGAGCAGTACTTC. The full variable domain, with the rest looked up from reference TRBV7-2 and TRBJ2-7, is GAGVSQSPSNKVTEKGKDVELRCDPISGHTALYWYRQSLGQGLEFLIYFQGNSAPDKSGLPSDRFSAERTGGSVSTLTIQRTQQEDSAVYLCASSFGWLAEFAYEQYFGPGTRLTVT.

The gene calls are TRBV6-5 and TRBJ1-1; D might be TRBD1 (6 bases). This CDR3 has 13 amino acids. Germline V gene sequence: CDR1 MNHEY, CDR2 SVGAGI. With 2 bases removed from V and 4 bases from J, the gap between germline ends came to 8 bases. The CDR3 DNA reads TGTGCCAGCAGTTACCAGACAGGCACTGAAGCTTTCTTT. This translates into CASSYQTGTEAFF.

The chain combines TRBV5-1 with TRBJ1-1, with unresolved D. The ends were cut back, 5 bases at V and 1 base at J, with 9 bases in the middle. This CDR3 has 13 amino acids. Germline assignment: CDR1 SGHRS and CDR2 YFSETQ. CDR3 sequence (DNA): TGCGCCAGCAGTATGTCCTGGAACACTGAAGCTTTCTTT. The encoded protein is CASSMSWNTEAFF. Combining the CDR3 with reference TRBV5-1 and TRBJ1-1 gives the whole variable domain KAGVTQTPRYLIKTRGQQVTLSCSPISGHRSVSWYQQTPGQGLQFLFEYFSETQRNKGNFPGRFSGRQFSNSRSEMNVSTLELGDSALYLCASSMSWNTEAFFGQGTRLTVV.

This clone was detected a few times. This rearrangement joins TRBV6-4 to TRBJ2-1; 14 nucleotides agree with TRBD2. J gave up 9 bases and V 6 bases, and 13 bases lay outside the gene matches. The CDR3 sequence is 17 residues long. The germline V gene has CDR1 MRHNA and CDR2 SNTAGT. The CDR3 bases are TGTGCCAGCAGCGGGACTAGCGGGAGAGGACCCCACGGTGAGCAGTTCTTC. The encoded protein is CASSGTSGRGPHGEQFF.

The J gene is TRBJ2-7, the V gene TRBV5-1; TRBD2 aligns across 9 bases. The length of the CDR3 is 15 residues. Germline V lookup: CDR1 SGHRS, CDR2 YFSETQ. J lost 2 bases, V lost 4 bases, and 7 bases had no gene match. The DNA of the CDR3 is TGCGCCAGCAGCGCGGGGACTAGCAGTACCTACGAGCAGTACTTC. This codes for CASSAGTSSTYEQYF.

This clone was counted a single time. The rearrangement joins TRBV27 to TRBJ2-1; 10 bases match TRBD2. V was clipped by 2 bases and J by 8 bases; unmatched bases: 6. Germline CDR1 MNHEY, CDR2 SMNVEV (reference sequence). This CDR3 spans 15 amino acids. CDR3 in amino acids: CASSLGTSVNHEQFF. For the CDR3, the DNA is TGTGCCAGCAGTTTAGGGACTAGCGTTAATCATGAGCAGTTCTTC.

The rearrangement uses TRBV6-4 and TRBJ2-1; D might be TRBD1 (5 bases). V lost 4 bases to trimming and J lost 2 bases, with 6 bases between them. The germline V gene has CDR1 MRHNA and CDR2 SNTAGT. CDR3 length: 13 amino acids. CDR3 sequence (DNA): TGTGCCAGCAGTGTAGGGGCCTACAATGAGCAGTTCTTC. This gives the protein CASSVGAYNEQFF.

This clone has a handful of counts. V gene TRBV21-1 combines with J gene TRBJ2-7; the DNA was not used to check the table's D call, TRBD2. TRBV21-1 is a listed pseudogene. The CDR3 has 14 residues. The CDR3 DNA reads TGTGCCAGCAGCAAACGGGGGACTTCCTACGAGCAGTACTTC. This codes for CASSKRGTSYEQYF.

V is TRBV18 and J is TRBJ1-1; 8 nucleotides line up with TRBD1. Germline values: CDR1 KGHSH, CDR2 LQKENI. Trimming at V came to 4 bases and at J to 7 bases, leaving 8 bases not matched to a gene. CDR3 length: 14 amino acids. The CDR3 region has the DNA TGTGCCAGCTCACAGACGACAGGGGTTGGTGAAGCTTTCTTT. Amino acids: CASSQTTGVGEAFF.

This chain connects TRBV27 to TRBJ2-5; D remains ambiguous. Trimming left V 7 bases short and J 3 bases short, with 18 bases between. The germline V gene encodes CDR1 MNHEY and CDR2 SMNVEV (reference sequence). CDR3 length: 15 amino acids. Here the CDR3 reads CASKNLLWLEETQYF. The CDR3 bases are TGTGCCAGCAAAAACCTCCTCTGGTTAGAAGAGACCCAGTACTTC.

This clone was observed once. The chain uses TRBV18 and TRBJ2-2; maybe TRBD2 (6 bases). Germline V CDR1 and CDR2: KGHSH, LQKENI. The CDR3 is made up of 15 amino acids. V dropped 4 bases and J dropped 6 bases, with 15 bases sitting between them. CDR3 DNA sequence: TGTGCCAGCTCACGAGGACGGCCGGGGGCCGGGGAGCTGTTTTTT. Protein product: CASSRGRPGAGELFF. Full variable domain (outside the CDR3, taken from reference TRBV18 and TRBJ2-2): NAGVMQNPRHLVRRRGQEARLRCSPMKGHSHVYWYRQLPEEGLKFMVYLQKENIIDESGMPKERFSAEFPKEGPSILRIQQVVRGDSAAYFCASSRGRPGAGELFFGEGSRLTVL.

The chain combines TRBV19 with TRBJ2-1; TRBD1 matches 9 bases. The CDR3 sequence is 13 residues long. With 0 bases clipped from V and 14 bases from J, the junction kept 5 bases outside the gene matches. CDR1 and CDR2 from the germline V gene are LNHDA and SQIVND (reference sequence). CDR3 DNA sequence: TGTGCCAGTAGTATAGATCTACAGGGGGCGAAGTTCTTC. The encoded protein is CASSIDLQGAKFF.

The J gene is TRBJ2-3, the V gene TRBV30; D possibly corresponds to TRBD2 (7 bases). CDR3 length equals 17 residues. Germline lookup yields CDR1 GTSNPN and CDR2 SVGIG (reference sequence). Trimming pared 3 bases from V and 6 bases from J, leaving 25 bases between. CDR3 protein: CAWSETPSGNRVDTQYF. The DNA for the CDR3 is TGTGCCTGGAGCGAGACACCTAGCGGTAACAGGGTCGATACGCAGTATTTT.

CDR3 nucleotide sequence: TGCAGCGGGAACAGGGGTAATGGAGTGAACACTGAAGCTTTCTTT. Translation gives CSGNRGNGVNTEAFF. This chain uses TRBV29-1 with TRBJ1-1; TRBD1 matches 7 bases. This CDR3 is built from 15 residues. The ends lost 7 bases at V and 0 bases at J; junction bases unmatched: 11. Germline V gene lookup returns CDR1 SQVTM and CDR2 ANQGSEA.

This clone was seen more than once but under ten times. The CDR3 bases are TGCGCCAGCATTACTCATTTGGGGCCGTGGGGCGAGCAGTACTTC. Residues: CASITHLGPWGEQYF. The chain has TRBV5-1 and TRBJ2-7; D perhaps matches TRBD1 (5 bases). Trimming removed 6 bases at V and 6 bases at J, with 22 bases between. The CDR3 has 15 amino acids. CDR1 and CDR2 (germline): SGHRS, YFSETQ.

This clone was counted a single time. This chain connects TRBV14 to TRBJ2-2, with D hard to call. Deletions cut 3 bases from V and 5 bases from J, with 19 bases between. Germline CDR1 reads SGHDN; CDR2 reads FVKESK. CDR3 length equals 17 residues. CDR3: CASSHLNVGYGTGELFF. For the CDR3, the DNA is TGTGCCAGCAGCCATCTCAACGTCGGGTATGGAACCGGGGAGCTGTTTTTT.

This clone has only one observation. The gene calls are TRBV21-1 and TRBJ2-7; TRBD2 was called by the table and not checked on the DNA. TRBV21-1 is marked as a pseudogene. This CDR3 is 16 amino acids long. CDR3 loop: CASRNTLAQNPYEQYF. The CDR3 nucleotides read TGTGCCAGCCGGAATACTCTAGCGCAGAACCCCTACGAGCAGTACTTC.

This chain connects TRBV6-4 to TRBJ2-1; 12 nucleotides match TRBD1. This CDR3 has 16 residues. The V gene end was trimmed by 3 bases and the J gene end by 9 bases; junction bases not matched to a gene: 9. Germline CDR1 and CDR2: MRHNA and SNTAGT. CDR3 amino acids: CASSEPGTGGRSEQFF. In DNA, the CDR3 is TGTGCCAGCAGTGAACCCGGGACAGGGGGCAGGAGTGAGCAGTTCTTC.

The J gene is TRBJ1-5, the V gene TRBV6-1, with D possibly being TRBD1 (6 bases). The germline V and J ends were trimmed by 9 bases and 3 bases, with 12 bases remaining between them. This CDR3 is built from 13 residues. The germline V gene encodes CDR1 MNHNS and CDR2 SASEGT. The DNA of the CDR3 is TGTGCCAGTCTGAGACAGGACAATCAGCCCCAGCATTTT. Its translation is CASLRQDNQPQHF.

The rearrangement links TRBV2 to TRBJ1-2, with 9 bases that match TRBD1. Germline V gives CDR1 SNHLY, CDR2 FYNNEI. Trimming removed 7 bases from V and 5 bases from J; junction bases left unmatched: 8. There are 14 residues in the CDR3. Here the CDR3 DNA reads TGTGCCAGCACCCGGGACAGGGACAGTTATGGCTACACCTTC. It translates to CASTRDRDSYGYTF.

This clone was observed a handful of times. J is TRBJ1-2 and V is TRBV30; a weak D match, TRBD1 (6 bases). This CDR3 region has 13 residues. The V end was cut by 1 base, the J end by 3 bases, with 9 bases between. Looked up from germline, CDR1 is GTSNPN and CDR2 is SVGIG (reference sequence). CDR3 region: CAWSARGHYGYTF. In nucleotides, the CDR3 is TGTGCCTGGAGTGCCAGGGGACACTATGGCTACACCTTC.

This chain links TRBV19 with TRBJ1-1; 9 bases are shared with TRBD1. The V and J ends lost 7 bases and 4 bases, in that order; junction bases with no gene match: 4. The CDR3 is 13 amino acids. Looked up from germline, CDR1 is LNHDA and CDR2 is SQIVND (reference sequence). The DNA of the CDR3 is TGTGCCAGTACCCCGACAGGGGGCACTGAAGCTTTCTTT. This sequence encodes CASTPTGGTEAFF.

The gene calls are TRBV4-3 and TRBJ2-1; 9 nucleotides agree with TRBD2. Losses at the gene ends were 2 bases for V and 6 bases for J; bases not matched to a gene: 2. The germline CDR1 and CDR2 sequences are LGHNA and YSLEER. This CDR3 has 14 amino acids. This chain's CDR3 is CASSQLRGGNEQFF. CDR3 bases: TGCGCCAGCAGCCAATTGCGGGGGGGCAATGAGCAGTTCTTC.

The V gene is TRBV7-9, the J gene TRBJ2-5; possibly TRBD1 for D (6 bases). Trimming shortened V by 8 bases and J by 0 bases, and 13 bases separated the two germline ends. This CDR3 is 14 amino acids long. The V gene's germline CDR1 is SEHNR and CDR2 FQNEAQ (reference sequence). CDR3 sequence: CASPEQGYQETQYF. The DNA of the CDR3 is TGTGCCAGCCCCGAACAGGGATACCAAGAGACCCAGTACTTC.

This clone was seen only a few times. V and J are TRBV4-1 and TRBJ2-7; TRBD1 aligns across 7 bases. From germline, CDR1 is MGHRA and CDR2 YSYEKL. The CDR3 contains 14 residues. With 4 bases clipped from V and 2 bases from J, the junction kept 5 bases outside the gene matches. CDR3 sequence (DNA): TGCGCCAGCAGCCGCCCGGGACAGACCTACGAGCAGTACTTC. Its translation: CASSRPGQTYEQYF.

This chain uses TRBV9 with TRBJ1-3; D possibly corresponds to TRBD1 (6 bases). Germline V gives CDR1 SGDLS, CDR2 YYNGEE. The CDR3 spans 17 residues. Between the trimmed V and J ends, which lost 2 bases and 6 bases, there was a span of 21 bases. Here the CDR3 DNA reads TGTGCCAGCAGCGTCGAGTTATCCGGGACAATCGCAAACACCATATATTTT. Protein: CASSVELSGTIANTIYF.

This clone was picked up a small number of times. CDR3 nucleotides: TGCAGCGTTGGACTAAGAGGGAATGAGCAGTTCTTC. Translation gives CSVGLRGNEQFF. The genes are TRBV29-1 and TRBJ2-1, with D possibly matching TRBD2 (5 bases). The CDR3 covers 12 residues. Per the germline V gene, CDR1 is SQVTM and CDR2 is ANQGSEA. V lost 4 bases and J lost 7, with 11 bases in between.

The genes are TRBV30 and TRBJ1-2; D remains unclear. Trimming removed 2 bases at V and 7 bases at J, with 14 bases between. Germline CDR1 reads GTSNPN; CDR2 reads SVGIG (reference sequence). The CDR3 runs 13 residues. CDR3 in DNA: TGTGCCTGGAGTCCCACCGTGGAGGGTGGCTACACCTTC. Amino acid sequence: CAWSPTVEGGYTF.

The V gene is TRBV10-3, the J gene TRBJ2-3; 8 nucleotides line up with TRBD1. The CDR3 is 14 residues long. Germline lookup yields CDR1 ENHRY and CDR2 SYGVKD. V lost 6 bases to trimming and J lost 4 bases; unmatched junction nucleotides: 6. CDR3 protein: CAIRRTGNADTQYF. Here the CDR3 DNA reads TGTGCCATCAGAAGGACAGGGAACGCAGATACGCAGTATTTT.

The chain uses TRBV27 and TRBJ1-5; possibly TRBD1 for D (6 bases). CDR1 and CDR2 (germline): MNHEY, SMNVEV (reference sequence). Trimming removed 6 bases at V and 1 base at J, with 13 bases between. CDR3 length: 15 residues. CDR3: CASRTQGFSNQPQHF. The CDR3 bases are TGTGCCAGCAGAACTCAGGGGTTCAGCAATCAGCCCCAGCATTTT.

V and J are TRBV27 and TRBJ1-1; a possible D gene is TRBD1 (6 bases). The CDR3 is 15 amino acids. Trimming pared 6 bases from V and 2 bases from J, leaving 16 bases between. Germline V gene lookup returns CDR1 MNHEY and CDR2 SMNVEV (reference sequence). CDR3 sequence: CASRSVRGSNTEAFF. In DNA, the CDR3 is TGTGCCAGCAGATCTGTCAGGGGAAGCAACACTGAAGCTTTCTTT.